This record concerns one T cell receptor (beta chain) sequence. In this sample, this clone turned up a few times. No cognate antigen has been identified for it. No base-level quality is on record; no much larger clone is a single base apart. The sample originates from a study of a mutant IDH1 vaccine in newly diagnosed glioma (dated by TCRdb to the early 2020s). Regarding the complete study: In the chemotherapy-containing groups, vaccination started alongside temozolomide cycles, whereas in patients who had radiotherapy alone it started 4-6 weeks after radiotherapy. Of the roughly 30 treated patients, about 62% were male and about 40% were female, and a mean age of 40.4 years was recorded. Prior to enrollment, patients had been given standard therapy consisting of radiotherapy alone, temozolomide alone, or radiochemotherapy with temozolomide, with the combination given to most patients. Visit V12 was the week-35 safety follow-up and visit V13 was the week-47 end of study. Peripheral blood was collected at six visits: V03 (baseline), V05, V07, V10, V12 and V13. For exploratory analyses, longitudinal TCRB deep sequencing was carried out in roughly 23 treated patients wherever samples were available. Study-wide conclusions, independent of this receptor: Pseudoprogression appeared unrelated to alterations in the top peripheral T cell clonotypes detected by TCRB sequencing. It was noted by the authors that analyses of patient blood samples could not be reproduced owing to sample limitations. PBMC samples for TCRB deep sequencing were selected based on availability. Immune responses induced by the vaccine were seen in 90% to 95% of patients across multiple MHC alleles.

The library was generated by the immunoSEQ multiplex PCR assay. Rearranged TCR beta chain sequences were amplified with the hsTCRB Kit following the manufacturer's protocol. An Illumina MiSeq was used to sequence the TCRB libraries. For the original study's pipeline: Demultiplexing, trimming and gene mapping were performed with the kit vendor's proprietary platform. The table comes from immuneACCESS by way of TCRdb, which keeps in-frame sequences with V and J called. Part of the clones is missing from these tables; in studies checked, under half for an unresolved V gene and the rest for unknown reasons. V and J calls and clone size are as listed in that table; D and trimming were resolved from the DNA. The table for this sample lists tens of thousands of clones; less than 85% of them were counted only once. About 4% of the sample is held by the ten biggest clonotypes. The time point label for this specimen denotes: week 47, end of study. A 20-mer mutant IDH1 peptide at 300 micrograms in Montanide made up each vaccine dose, which was injected subcutaneously together with topical imiquimod. Across visits V03 through V10, patients got a total of eight vaccinations, given in weeks 1, 3, 5, 7, 11, 15, 19 and 23. Newly diagnosed WHO grade 3 or 4 IDH1-mutant astrocytomas showing loss of nuclear ATRX were present in the donors. The samples were drawn from NOA16, a multicentre, single-arm, open-label phase I trial in Germany that tested a mutant IDH1 peptide vaccine in humans for the first time. Genomic DNA for TCRB sequencing was isolated from EDTA blood with the DNeasy Blood and Tissue Kit.

As encoded in the germline V gene (reference sequence), CDR1 is LNHNV while CDR2 is YYDKDF. V gives up 1 base and J gives up 3 bases, and the segment between their germline ends measures 9 bases. The CDR3 covers 15 residues, taking in both the cysteine and the phenylalanine. The only DNA kept is the CDR3, 45 bases in frame from the first base. Here the sequenced sample was PBMCs, taken from a glioma patient whose treatment included an IDH1 peptide vaccine. This TCR came from a woman in her 30s with glioma. Some clones in this sample may be carry-over from other donors' samples. Here the chain combines TRBV15 and TRBJ1-4; the D gene cannot be named for sure. The base sequence is TGTGCCACCAGCAGAGCCGGCGGAGCTAATGAAAAACTGTTTTTT. This codes for CATSRAGGANEKLFF.